These T cell receptor beta chains were read from a single sample in a study of identical twins. Each CDR3 protein is one row after TCRdb ran MiXCR on the 5' RACE reads. The repertoire has some 500,000 distinct CDR3 sequences, around 20% of them found once; the top ten carry around 1%. This sample also appeared in a second study, on T cells expressing NK-cell markers.

Sequencing was done on a sample of CD4+ T cells sorted from blood. The receptors were gathered from a woman between 18 and 29 years old in good health. Both conserved end residues are part of each CDR3. A D gene is named only where the DNA matches it firmly. Size is stated for part of the rows, as once, few or many counts, or as a class when the clone is expanded.

CDR3nt: TGTGCCAGCAGAAAGGGCCAGATGGTTTACACAGATACGCAGTATTTT
CDR3aa: CASRKGQMVYTDTQYF
abundance: few
d_gene: .
j_gene: TRBJ2-3
v_gene: TRBV11-2

CDR3nt: TGCGCCAGCAGCTTGGGTCTGATTGGGGACGTCCCGCAGTACTTC
CDR3aa: CASSLGLIGDVPQYF
abundance: .
d_gene: .
j_gene: TRBJ2-7
v_gene: TRBV5-1

CDR3nt: TGTGCCAGCAGCTTAGCCGGGACGCGCGAGCAGTACTTC
CDR3aa: CASSLAGTREQYF
abundance: .
d_gene: .
j_gene: TRBJ2-7
v_gene: TRBV13

CDR3nt: TGCGCCAGCAGCTTGGTTTTGGGGTTCGCAGATACGCAGTATTTT
CDR3aa: CASSLVLGFADTQYF
abundance: few
d_gene: .
j_gene: TRBJ2-3
v_gene: TRBV5-1

CDR3nt: TGTGCCAGACCGACAGGGGGATTT
CDR3aa: CARPTGGF
abundance: .
d_gene: TRBD1
j_gene: TRBJ1-1
v_gene: TRBV27

CDR3nt: TGCAGTGCGCGAACTAGCGACACCTACCAAGAGACCCAGTACTTC
CDR3aa: CSARTSDTYQETQYF
abundance: .
d_gene: TRBD2
j_gene: TRBJ2-5
v_gene: TRBV20-1

CDR3nt: TGTGCCAGCAGCTTTCTAGCGGAGCCCAACGAGCAGTACTTC
CDR3aa: CASSFLAEPNEQYF
abundance: .
d_gene: TRBD2
j_gene: TRBJ2-7
v_gene: TRBV11-1

CDR3nt: TGCGCCAGCAGCTTGGACCGGGTGCAAACTGAAGCTTTCTTT
CDR3aa: CASSLDRVQTEAFF
abundance: few
d_gene: .
j_gene: TRBJ1-1
v_gene: TRBV5-1

CDR3nt: TGTGCCAGCAGCTTAAGGATCAAGGAGACCCAGTACTTC
CDR3aa: CASSLRIKETQYF
abundance: .
d_gene: .
j_gene: TRBJ2-5
v_gene: TRBV11-3

CDR3nt: TGTGCCAGCAGTCATCGACTAGCGGTGCTCGACACAGATACGCAGTATTTT
CDR3aa: CASSHRLAVLDTDTQYF
abundance: few
d_gene: TRBD2
j_gene: TRBJ2-3
v_gene: TRBV7-2

CDR3nt: TGCAGCGTTGCCCCTATTCAGGGGTTCAGCGGGGAGCTGTTTTTT
CDR3aa: CSVAPIQGFSGELFF
abundance: many
d_gene: .
j_gene: TRBJ2-2
v_gene: TRBV29-1

CDR3nt: TGCAGCCTTAGAGCGGGGAGAGTCAATGAGCAGTTCTTC
CDR3aa: CSLRAGRVNEQFF
abundance: few
d_gene: TRBD2
j_gene: TRBJ2-1
v_gene: TRBV29-1

CDR3nt: TGTGCCAGCAGCAGGCTAAACTATGGCTACACCTTC
CDR3aa: CASSRLNYGYTF
abundance: .
d_gene: .
j_gene: TRBJ1-2
v_gene: TRBV12-3/TRBV12-4

CDR3nt: TGCAGCGTTGCCCCGACAGACTACAATGAGCAGTTCTTC
CDR3aa: CSVAPTDYNEQFF
abundance: .
d_gene: .
j_gene: TRBJ2-1
v_gene: TRBV29-1

CDR3nt: TGTGCCAGCAGTTTAGGGAGGGCTTATGGCTACACCTTC
CDR3aa: CASSLGRAYGYTF
abundance: .
d_gene: .
j_gene: TRBJ1-2
v_gene: TRBV12-3/TRBV12-4

CDR3nt: TGCGCCAGCAGCTTGGAGGCCCGGGCCACTGAAGCTTTCTTT
CDR3aa: CASSLEARATEAFF
abundance: few
d_gene: .
j_gene: TRBJ1-1
v_gene: TRBV5-1

CDR3nt: TGTGCCAGCAGCGTAGCTACTGGTAGCGCTGAAGCTTTCTTT
CDR3aa: CASSVATGSAEAFF
abundance: .
d_gene: .
j_gene: TRBJ1-1
v_gene: TRBV9

CDR3nt: TGCGCCAGCAGCTTCGGACTAGCGGGGGGGCCGAGCACAGATACGCAGTATTTT
CDR3aa: CASSFGLAGGPSTDTQYF
abundance: .
d_gene: TRBD2
j_gene: TRBJ2-3
v_gene: TRBV5-1

CDR3nt: TGTGCCAGCCGGCGCAGGGATGACACCGGGGAGCTGTTTTTT
CDR3aa: CASRRRDDTGELFF
abundance: few
d_gene: .
j_gene: TRBJ2-2
v_gene: TRBV6-1

CDR3nt: TGTGCCAGCACTAGCGGCACAGATACGCAGTATTTT
CDR3aa: CASTSGTDTQYF
abundance: few
d_gene: .
j_gene: TRBJ2-3
v_gene: TRBV12-3/TRBV12-4

CDR3nt: TGTGCCACCAGTGATTCCGGGACAGGCCCAAATGAGCAGTTCTTC
CDR3aa: CATSDSGTGPNEQFF
abundance: .
d_gene: TRBD1
j_gene: TRBJ2-1
v_gene: TRBV24-1

CDR3nt: TGTGCCAGCAGCAAACAGGGTTCAAACACCGGGGAGCTGTTTTTT
CDR3aa: CASSKQGSNTGELFF
abundance: .
d_gene: .
j_gene: TRBJ2-2
v_gene: TRBV12-3/TRBV12-4

CDR3nt: TGTGCCAGCAGCTTCAGGACAGGGTCCTACAATGAGCAGTTCTTC
CDR3aa: CASSFRTGSYNEQFF
abundance: .
d_gene: TRBD1
j_gene: TRBJ2-1
v_gene: TRBV7-9

CDR3nt: TGTGCCAGCAGCGGCACAGGGAATAGGGCAGATACGCAGTATTTT
CDR3aa: CASSGTGNRADTQYF
abundance: .
d_gene: .
j_gene: TRBJ2-3
v_gene: TRBV5-5

CDR3nt: TGCAGTGCCACTAGCGGCAACACCGGGGAGCTGTTTTTT
CDR3aa: CSATSGNTGELFF
abundance: .
d_gene: TRBD2
j_gene: TRBJ2-2
v_gene: TRBV20-1

CDR3nt: TGCAAAGGGGAGGGGGAGCTGTTTTTT
CDR3aa: CKGEGELFF
abundance: few
d_gene: .
j_gene: TRBJ2-2
v_gene: TRBV20-1

CDR3nt: TGCAGTGCTCCGGGCCAGGAGGGTAGTGAGCAGTTCTTC
CDR3aa: CSAPGQEGSEQFF
abundance: .
d_gene: .
j_gene: TRBJ2-1
v_gene: TRBV20-1

CDR3nt: TGCAGTGCCAGAAACCCGGGACGGACAAGCACAGATACGCAGTATTTT
CDR3aa: CSARNPGRTSTDTQYF
abundance: .
d_gene: .
j_gene: TRBJ2-3
v_gene: TRBV20-1

CDR3nt: TGTGCCAGCTCACCACCCTCCAACTATGGCTACACCTTC
CDR3aa: CASSPPSNYGYTF
abundance: many
d_gene: .
j_gene: TRBJ1-2
v_gene: TRBV18

CDR3nt: TGTGCCAGCAGCGAGACGATTGCAGGAGTTACTAATGAAAAACTGTTTTTT
CDR3aa: CASSETIAGVTNEKLFF
abundance: .
d_gene: .
j_gene: TRBJ1-4
v_gene: TRBV7-9

CDR3nt: TGTGCCAGCAGCTTAGAAGGGACACCTGTTATCTCTGGAAACACCATATATTTT
CDR3aa: CASSLEGTPVISGNTIYF
abundance: .
d_gene: .
j_gene: TRBJ1-3
v_gene: TRBV11-2

CDR3nt: TGTGCCAGCAGTTTCCGCGGGGGAAACGACAATGAGCAGTTCTTC
CDR3aa: CASSFRGGNDNEQFF
abundance: .
d_gene: TRBD2
j_gene: TRBJ2-1
v_gene: TRBV12-3/TRBV12-4

CDR3nt: TGTGCCAGGAGGGAGAGCACCGGGGAGCTGTTTTTT
CDR3aa: CARRESTGELFF
abundance: .
d_gene: .
j_gene: TRBJ2-2
v_gene: TRBV2

CDR3nt: TGCAGTGCTAGAGCAGGAGGGGACAATGAGCAGTTCTTC
CDR3aa: CSARAGGDNEQFF
abundance: .
d_gene: .
j_gene: TRBJ2-1
v_gene: TRBV20-1

CDR3nt: TGTGCCAGCAGTTTAACCCAGAATACCTACGAGCAGTACTTC
CDR3aa: CASSLTQNTYEQYF
abundance: many
d_gene: .
j_gene: TRBJ2-7
v_gene: TRBV12-3/TRBV12-4

CDR3nt: TGTGCCACCAGCAGAGTTGGCCTAGCCCGCGGGGAGCAGTACTTC
CDR3aa: CATSRVGLARGEQYF
abundance: few
d_gene: .
j_gene: TRBJ2-7
v_gene: TRBV15

CDR3nt: TGCAGTGCCACGGGACTAGTAGGCACAGATACGCAGTATTTT
CDR3aa: CSATGLVGTDTQYF
abundance: few
d_gene: TRBD2
j_gene: TRBJ2-3
v_gene: TRBV20-1

CDR3nt: TGTGCCAGCAGCTTAGGCTCCTTTTACTCCTACGAGCAGTACTTC
CDR3aa: CASSLGSFYSYEQYF
abundance: .
d_gene: .
j_gene: TRBJ2-7
v_gene: TRBV7-9

CDR3nt: TGCAGTGCCCGTAGGGGCGGAAGCACAGATACGCAGTATTTT
CDR3aa: CSARRGGSTDTQYF
abundance: many
d_gene: .
j_gene: TRBJ2-3
v_gene: TRBV20-1

CDR3nt: TGTGCCAGCACTGTTGGAGCAGGGGAGAACACTGAAGCTTTCTTT
CDR3aa: CASTVGAGENTEAFF
abundance: .
d_gene: .
j_gene: TRBJ1-1
v_gene: TRBV5-5

CDR3nt: TGTGCCAGCAGTTTGCCAGGGCGTAGCTATGGCTACACCTTC
CDR3aa: CASSLPGRSYGYTF
abundance: .
d_gene: .
j_gene: TRBJ1-2
v_gene: TRBV12-3/TRBV12-4

CDR3nt: TGTGCCAGCAGAAATAGCGGGATCTCAGATACGCAGTATTTT
CDR3aa: CASRNSGISDTQYF
abundance: .
d_gene: TRBD2
j_gene: TRBJ2-3
v_gene: TRBV6-1

CDR3nt: TGTGCCAGCAGTTGGGTCTCCGGGATGGAGCAGTACTTC
CDR3aa: CASSWVSGMEQYF
abundance: few
d_gene: .
j_gene: TRBJ2-7
v_gene: TRBV28

CDR3nt: TGCAGTGCTAAGGGACAGGCCCTTTGGGATACGCAGTATTTT
CDR3aa: CSAKGQALWDTQYF
abundance: .
d_gene: TRBD1
j_gene: TRBJ2-3
v_gene: TRBV20-1

CDR3nt: TGCGCCAGCAGCCAAGAGACAGGTTACACCGGGGAGCTGTTTTTT
CDR3aa: CASSQETGYTGELFF
abundance: .
d_gene: .
j_gene: TRBJ2-2
v_gene: TRBV4-3

CDR3nt: TGCAGTGCTAGTAACCGGGACAGGCGTTGGGAGCAGTACTTC
CDR3aa: CSASNRDRRWEQYF
abundance: .
d_gene: TRBD1
j_gene: TRBJ2-7
v_gene: TRBV20-1

CDR3nt: TGTGCCATCAGGGACTCAGGACTAGGAGCCTACGAGCAGTACTTC
CDR3aa: CAIRDSGLGAYEQYF
abundance: few
d_gene: TRBD2
j_gene: TRBJ2-7
v_gene: TRBV10-3

CDR3nt: TGCAGCGTTTACGACAGGGTCGACTATGGCTACACCTTC
CDR3aa: CSVYDRVDYGYTF
abundance: few
d_gene: TRBD1
j_gene: TRBJ1-2
v_gene: TRBV29-1

CDR3nt: TGTGCCAGCAGACGCGGGACAGAACATGAGCAGTTCTTC
CDR3aa: CASRRGTEHEQFF
abundance: .
d_gene: .
j_gene: TRBJ2-1
v_gene: TRBV6-2/TRBV6-3

CDR3nt: TGTGCCAGCAGCCAAGTAGCGGAGGCTAACACAGATACGCAGTATTTT
CDR3aa: CASSQVAEANTDTQYF
abundance: .
d_gene: .
j_gene: TRBJ2-3
v_gene: TRBV14

CDR3nt: TGTGCCAGCAGCCCGGGGCACGCCCGACTCGAGACCCAGTACTTC
CDR3aa: CASSPGHARLETQYF
abundance: .
d_gene: .
j_gene: TRBJ2-5
v_gene: TRBV9

CDR3nt: TGTGCCAGCACCCGGGGGGTATTGGATACGCAGTATTTT
CDR3aa: CASTRGVLDTQYF
abundance: few
d_gene: TRBD2
j_gene: TRBJ2-3
v_gene: TRBV7-2

CDR3nt: TGTGCCAGCAGCCAAGATGGTGGTTCAGATACGCAGTATTTT
CDR3aa: CASSQDGGSDTQYF
abundance: few
d_gene: .
j_gene: TRBJ2-3
v_gene: TRBV4-2

CDR3nt: TGTGCCAGCTCCCCGACGGAATTATATTCACCCCTCCACTTT
CDR3aa: CASSPTELYSPLHF
abundance: .
d_gene: .
j_gene: TRBJ1-6
v_gene: TRBV18